A selection of T cell receptor beta chains follows, all from one sample in a study of cytomegalovirus exposure and HLA in healthy donors. TCRdb keeps only in-frame clones here, not all; method: immunoSEQ multiplex PCR. The sample holds fewer than 60,000 clones, 93% seen once. The material sequenced was PBMCs. All receptors come from a woman younger than 30 in good health and CMV-seropositive. Both conserved end residues are part of each CDR3. Fields, in order: D gene, J gene, V gene, CDR3 DNA, CDR3 protein. A D gene is named only where the DNA matches it firmly.

TRBD2 | TRBJ2-1 | TRBV7-6 | TGTGCCAGCAGCTTAGCTGGCGGGGGGGCCTGGGATGAGCAGTTCTTC | CASSLAGGGAWDEQFF
NA | TRBJ2-7 | TRBV6-5 | TGTGCCAGCAACACACAGGGCGCCCCCTTCCTCGAGCAGTACTTC | CASNTQGAPFLEQYF
TRBD2 | TRBJ2-7 | TRBV4-3 | TGCGCCAGCAGCCAAGGGCGGGGGGGCTACGAGCAGTACTTC | CASSQGRGGYEQYF
TRBD1 | TRBJ1-3 | TRBV30 | TGTGCCTGGGGACAGGGGGCGGCTGGAAACACCATATATTTT | CAWGQGAAGNTIYF
TRBD1 | TRBJ1-2 | TRBV2 | TGTGCCAGCAGTGAAGCCCGTGGACAGGCCAGCAACTATGGCTACACCTTC | CASSEARGQASNYGYTF
NA | TRBJ2-3 | TRBV28 | TGTGCCAGCAGTTTAGCCCTCGGCAGGGGTGCAGATACGCAGTATTTT | CASSLALGRGADTQYF
TRBD1 | TRBJ1-1 | TRBV9 | TGTGCCAGCAGCGAGACAGGGGGAATGAACACTGAAGCTTTCTTT | CASSETGGMNTEAFF
NA | TRBJ1-2 | TRBV7-9 | TGTGCCAGCAGCGAATGGCCCACAGAAGCCTCTAACTATGGCTACACCTTC | CASSEWPTEASNYGYTF
NA | TRBJ1-1 | TRBV27 | TGTGCCAGCAGGGAAGGGGTCTCGAACACTGAAGCTTTCTTT | CASREGVSNTEAFF
TRBD1 | TRBJ1-2 | TRBV11-3 | TGTGCCAGCAGCTTATGGGACAGGGGGCGAGCGGATGGCTACACCTTC | CASSLWDRGRADGYTF
NA | TRBJ2-1 | TRBV6-4 | TGTGCCAACGTCTACAGTAGCGTGGGTTACAAGAGCTCCTACAATGAGCAGTTCTTC | CANVYSSVGYKSSYNEQFF
NA | TRBJ2-5 | TRBV6-1 | TGTGCCAGCAGTGAAGCTAACCGGGACTTCCTCGGAAAGACCCAGTACTTC | CASSEANRDFLGKTQYF
TRBD1 | TRBJ2-5 | TRBV4-3 | TGCGCCAGCAGCCAAGACAGGGGGCCCGTGCAGACCCAGTACTTC | CASSQDRGPVQTQYF
TRBD1 | TRBJ2-7 | TRBV7-9 | TGTGCCAGCAGCTTAAGCGCAGGGACAGCTACCTACGAGCAGTACTTC | CASSLSAGTATYEQYF
NA | TRBJ2-1 | TRBV4-1 | TGCGCCAGCAGCCAAGATTCGGAGGGGCGTCGTTACAATGAGCAGTTCTTC | CASSQDSEGRRYNEQFF
NA | TRBJ1-6 | TRBV27 | TGTGCCAGCAGTTCGACAAGTTTGGATTCACCCCTCCACTTT | CASSSTSLDSPLHF
TRBD1 | TRBJ1-2 | TRBV2 | TGTGCCAGCAGGTTACAGGGGGTAGATGGCTACACCTTC | CASRLQGVDGYTF